This T cell receptor (beta chain) was sequenced in a study of blood T cell repertoires in COVID-19 (TCRdb year 2020). Study-wide context: Samples covering the acute and convalescent phases of COVID-19 were provided by collaborators in the United States, Italy and Spain. The material from the prospective study consisted of cDNA or gDNA derived from T cells, B-cell-depleted T cells, or PBMCs. Deeply sampled blood TCRbeta repertoires from subjects exposed to, actively infected with, or recovered from COVID-19 were included in the dataset. The repertoires were released in a freely available public database meant as a resource for research on the immune response to SARS-CoV-2. Samples were obtained from the ongoing ImmuneRACE study (first 160 participants) and from over a thousand subjects provided by 6 global collaborators. The sample metadata nearly always contained a de-identified subject ID, COVID-19 status, age in years and sex. HLA class I and class II types, where available, came from metadata supplied by the sample provider rather than from assay-based typing. Study-level results and caveats: The amount of clinical and demographic metadata varied by source and participant and was provided uncurated.

About this clone itself: Its antigen has not been determined. The input lacks base qualities; no much larger clone sits a single base away.

TCRbeta CDR3 regions were amplified from genomic DNA by means of the immunoSEQ Assay, a bias-controlled multiplex PCR. As for how the authors treated the data: Within the assay, amplification of reference gene primers was used to estimate how many nucleated cells each sample contained. To quantify the absolute abundance of each unique TCRbeta CDR3 rearrangement, sequence reads were collapsed and filtered. For each sample, productive Simpson clonality was calculated as the square root of Simpson's diversity index over productive rearrangements. In TCRdb, the immuneACCESS table is reduced to in-frame sequences with V and J assigned. These tables do not hold every clone; where another copy was compared, an unresolved V gene accounts for under half, and the others remain unexplained. Clone size and the V and J calls come from that table; the DNA yielded D and trimming. This sample is represented by a few hundred thousand clones; approximately 91% of them were singletons. Under 3% of the sample comes from the top ten.

At one collaborating source in Seattle, patients were enrolled during active infection and were followed longitudinally through the course of disease. The collaborating institutions used their own protocols to collect whole blood in K2EDTA tubes. Collaborator samples were shipped for TCRbeta analysis as frozen whole blood, isolated PBMCs, or DNA extracted from either sample type. From cysteine to phenylalanine, the CDR3 is 16 amino acids long. Only the CDR3 part of the read is kept: 48 bases, read in frame from the first base. The germline V and J ends show losses of 5 bases and 5 bases respectively, and no gene match explains 9 bases of the junction. The germline V gene (reference sequence) sets CDR1 to SEHNR and CDR2 to FQNEAQ.

Input material: peripheral blood. The TCR was taken from a young adult with COVID-19, enrolled during active disease. The sequence joins TRBV7-9 to TRBJ1-6, and TRBD1 matches 7 of the central bases. The sequenced DNA is TGTGCCAGCAGCCCACCCCGCGGGACAGATAATTCACCCCTCCACTTT. It codes for CASSPPRGTDNSPLHF.